These T cell receptor beta chains were read from a single sample in a study of PD-1 blockade in mismatch repair-deficient tumors. The data were produced by immunoSEQ multiplex PCR, yet TCRdb's version contains in-frame clones alone and is incomplete. The repertoire holds some 50,000 clones, with around three quarters as singletons. Source: PBMCs, taken before pembrolizumab treatment. Receptor source: an adult with mismatch repair-deficient cancer. Each CDR3 is given with its conserved first and last residue. A D gene is named only where the DNA matches it firmly. Size tells how often a clone was seen (once, few, many) or the class of an expanded clone, and some rows leave it out.

clone_size,cdr3_length,d_call,v_call,j_call,cdr3_nt,cdr3_aa
few,15,TRBD2,TRBV11-3,TRBJ2-1,TGTGCCAGCAGCTTAACGGCGGGAGCCTACAATGAGCAGTTCTTC,CASSLTAGAYNEQFF
once,14,-,TRBV5-1,TRBJ2-5,TGCGCCAGCAGCTTGGAGGGTAGTGGAGAGACCCAGTACTTC,CASSLEGSGETQYF
-,13,-,TRBV5-4,TRBJ2-2,TGTGCCAGCAGCTTGTCCAGTTACGGGGAGCTGTTTTTT,CASSLSSYGELFF
few,13,-,TRBV7-9,TRBJ1-5,TGTGCCAGCAGCTTAACGGACAATCAGCCCCAGCATTTT,CASSLTDNQPQHF
medium-sized,15,TRBD1,TRBV2,TRBJ2-7,TGTGCCAGCAGTGAAGAGGACAGGGCTCCCTACGAGCAGTACTTC,CASSEEDRAPYEQYF
-,13,-,TRBV6-1,TRBJ1-2,TGTGCCAGCAGGATTCAGGTTAACTATGGCTACACCTTC,CASRIQVNYGYTF
-,14,TRBD2,TRBV6-5,TRBJ2-7,TGTGCCAGCAGTGGACTAGCAGGATACTACGAGCAGTACTTC,CASSGLAGYYEQYF
-,14,-,TRBV5-1,TRBJ2-2,TGCGCCAGCAGCTCAGCGACTAATACCGGGGAGCTGTTTTTT,CASSSATNTGELFF
-,16,TRBD2,TRBV15,TRBJ2-5,TGTGCCACCAGCAGGGTCAAGACTAGCGCGGAAGAGACCCAGTACTTC,CATSRVKTSAEETQYF
-,13,-,TRBV19,TRBJ2-5,TGTGCCAGTAGTATGACAGCCCAAGAGACCCAGTACTTC,CASSMTAQETQYF
-,18,TRBD2,TRBV4-1,TRBJ2-7,TGCGCCAGCAGCCAAGAAGGACCCGAACTAGCGGGAGGCTACGAGCAGTACTTC,CASSQEGPELAGGYEQYF
-,14,-,TRBV27,TRBJ1-1,TGTGCCAGCAGTACAGGTGGCTTAAGGACTGAAGCTTTCTTT,CASSTGGLRTEAFF
-,13,-,TRBV5-4,TRBJ2-3,TGTGCCAGCAGCTTGGGCGTTGCAGATACGCAGTATTTT,CASSLGVADTQYF
-,15,TRBD1,TRBV5-4,TRBJ1-2,TGTGCCAGCAGCTTAATGGGACAGGGTTCCTATGGCTACACCTTC,CASSLMGQGSYGYTF
-,19,TRBD2,TRBV7-2,TRBJ2-1,TGTGCCAGCAGCTTAACACTAGCCCGTCTCGGCGGGAGGGCCTCTGAGCAGTTCTTC,CASSLTLARLGGRASEQFF
-,15,TRBD1,TRBV15,TRBJ1-4,TGTGCCACCAGCAGAGTGGCAGGGGGAGGCGAAAAACTGTTTTTT,CATSRVAGGGEKLFF
-,14,TRBD1,TRBV28,TRBJ1-2,TGTGCCAGCAGCCAGGACAGGTTGCACTATGGCTACACCTTC,CASSQDRLHYGYTF
-,16,TRBD2,TRBV5-1,TRBJ2-1,TGCGCCAGCAGCTCCGGACTAGCGGGTTTCAGAGGGGAGCAGTTCTTC,CASSSGLAGFRGEQFF
-,16,-,TRBV10-3,TRBJ2-1,TGTGCCATCAGTGAGTCGATACAGGGAAGGGGCAATGAGCAGTTCTTC,CAISESIQGRGNEQFF
-,10,-,TRBV20-1,TRBJ2-7,TGCAGTGCTAGTCAACGCGAGCAGTACTTC,CSASQREQYF
once,17,TRBD1,TRBV23-1,TRBJ2-1,TGCGCCAGCAGTCATTGCCTCGGACAGGGACCCTACAATGAGCAGTTCTTC,CASSHCLGQGPYNEQFF
-,14,-,TRBV12-5,TRBJ1-2,TGTGCTAGTGTGCGAAGTGGGGCTAACTATGGCTACACCTTC,CASVRSGANYGYTF
-,13,-,TRBV7-6,TRBJ2-5,TGTGCCAGCAGCTTCAATCCCCTGGAGACCCAGTACTTC,CASSFNPLETQYF
-,13,-,TRBV7-3,TRBJ2-7,TGTGCCAGCAGCTTAAGTACAGGTTACGAGCAGTACTTC,CASSLSTGYEQYF
few,12,-,TRBV11-3,TRBJ2-7,TGTGCCAGCACGCGGGTCGCAGACGAGCAGTACTTC,CASTRVADEQYF
few,13,-,TRBV18,TRBJ1-1,TGTGCCAGCTCACCCGCAAAGGGCACTGAAGCTTTCTTT,CASSPAKGTEAFF
-,14,-,TRBV6-5,TRBJ1-1,TGTGCCAGCAGTTACGGCCCAGGGAACACTGAAGCTTTCTTT,CASSYGPGNTEAFF
-,14,-,TRBV14,TRBJ1-1,TGTGCCAGCAGCCAAGGCGCAGGACTCACTGAAGCTTTCTTT,CASSQGAGLTEAFF
-,14,-,TRBV13,TRBJ2-5,TGTGCCAGCAGCTTATGGCCAGACCAAGAGACCCAGTACTTC,CASSLWPDQETQYF
-,16,-,TRBV4-3,TRBJ2-2,TGCGCCAGCAGCCAAAGAACCGACTCGAACACCGGGGAGCTGTTTTTT,CASSQRTDSNTGELFF
-,16,TRBD2,TRBV7-6,TRBJ2-3,TGTGCCAGCAGCTCTCCGGGACTAGTAGATCCTGATACGCAGTATTTT,CASSSPGLVDPDTQYF
-,13,-,TRBV19,TRBJ1-5,TGTGCCAGTAGTATAGCAGGGGCTCAGCCCCAGCATTTT,CASSIAGAQPQHF
-,13,TRBD1,TRBV11-3,TRBJ2-5,TGTGCCAGCAGCCCCGGGACAGGGGGGACCCAGTACTTC,CASSPGTGGTQYF
-,13,-,TRBV12-5,TRBJ1-5,TGTGCTAGTGGTTTGGACAGTTATCAGCCCCAGCATTTT,CASGLDSYQPQHF
-,15,-,TRBV28,TRBJ2-7,TGTGCCAGCAGCCGGCCCGGTATGGGGGCCTACGAGCAGTACTTC,CASSRPGMGAYEQYF
-,16,TRBD2,TRBV11-3,TRBJ2-5,TGTGCCAGCAGCTTAGGGGAGGGGAGTTTCGGAGAGACCCAGTACTTC,CASSLGEGSFGETQYF
-,15,TRBD2,TRBV6-5,TRBJ2-5,TGTGCCAGCAGTCGCCCGGGACTAGCCAGGGAGACCCAGTACTTC,CASSRPGLARETQYF
once,16,TRBD1,TRBV19,TRBJ1-1,TGTGCCAGTAGTATCAACTACGGACAGGTGAACACTGAAGCTTTCTTT,CASSINYGQVNTEAFF
-,16,TRBD2,TRBV5-1,TRBJ2-3,TGCGCCAGCAGCCCCACTAGCGGCGGGGGGGCAGATACGCAGTATTTT,CASSPTSGGGADTQYF